A selection of T cell receptor beta chains follows, all from one sample in a study of T cells in Graves' hyperthyroidism and ophthalmopathy. From the multiplex PCR reads, TCRdb called clonotypes with MiXCR, one entry per CDR3 protein. The data show 500,000 to 600,000 distinct CDR3 sequences, with around 45% seen just once and 15% to 20% held by the top ten. The sequenced sample was peripheral blood or thyroid tissue (not recorded which). The source is an adult woman with Graves' disease, either hyperthyroidism or ophthalmopathy (not recorded which). The CDR3 runs from the conserved cysteine through the conserved F or W. The D gene is left open where the match is weak. The size entry is marked missing in some rows and otherwise reads once, few, many or a size class.

v_gene	d_gene	j_gene	abundance	CDR3nt	CDR3aa
TRBV5-1	.	TRBJ1-5	.	TGCGCCAGCAGTGGGGGGCAATCCCAGCCCCAGCATTTT	CASSGGQSQPQHF
TRBV7-8	.	TRBJ1-2	many	TGTGCCAGCAGCTTAGCGGGCAGGTACTATGGCTACACCTTC	CASSLAGRYYGYTF
TRBV20-1	.	TRBJ1-5	many	TGCAGTGCCGCGGAGGGAGGCAATCAGCCCCAGCATTTT	CSAAEGGNQPQHF
TRBV6-1	.	TRBJ2-7	many	TGTGCCAGCTGGAGCTACGAGCAGTACTTC	CASWSYEQYF
TRBV2	.	TRBJ1-5	.	TGCGCCAGCAGCCAAGGGATCTTGGGCAATCGGCCCCAGCATTTT	CASSQGILGNRPQHF
TRBV27	.	TRBJ2-2	few	TGTGCCAGCAGTTTAATTTTTACCGGGGAGCTGTTTTTT	CASSLIFTGELFF
TRBV7-7	TRBD1	TRBJ2-5	many	TGTGCTAGCAGCACCCGGGGGGACAGGGAAGAGACCCAGTACTTC	CASSTRGDREETQYF
TRBV5-1	.	TRBJ1-1	many	TGCGCCAGCAGCCGTGACTTGGGCACTGAAGCTTTCTTT	CASSRDLGTEAFF
TRBV2	.	TRBJ2-2	.	TGTGCCAGCAGCCAGCGTAACGGGGAGCTGTTTTTT	CASSQRNGELFF
TRBV20-1	.	TRBJ1-1	many	TGCAGTGCTAGTCCGGGAACTGAAGCTTTCTTT	CSASPGTEAFF
TRBV7-9	.	TRBJ1-4	.	TGTGCCAGCACCCCCGGGCCGACTGACCTCCTCAGAACGGTAAAACTGTTTTTT	CASTPGPTDLLRTVKLFF
TRBV7-2	.	TRBJ2-5	.	TGTGCCAGCAGCTTAAACACCGGACAAGAGACCCAGTACTTC	CASSLNTGQETQYF
TRBV18	.	TRBJ2-7	many	TGTGCCAGCTCACCCATGACTAGGGACGAGCAGTACTTC	CASSPMTRDEQYF
TRBV6-6	.	TRBJ1-3	.	TGTGCCAGCAGTTCTCGGACCGCCGACTCTGGAAACACCATATATTTT	CASSSRTADSGNTIYF
TRBV6-6	.	TRBJ2-5	once	TGTGCCAGCAGTTATGATAGGGGCGGCGGAGAGACCCAGTACTTC	CASSYDRGGGETQYF
TRBV5-6	.	TRBJ2-7	many	TGTGCCAGCAGCAGGGACCTAAGGGACTACGAGCAGTACTTC	CASSRDLRDYEQYF
TRBV12-3/TRBV12-4	TRBD1	TRBJ1-2	many	TGTGCCAGCAGCTGGACAGGGGATGGCTACACCTTC	CASSWTGDGYTF
TRBV7-6	TRBD1	TRBJ1-4	once	TGTGCCAGCAGCTCAAACAGGGGTAGGAATGAAAAACTGTTTTTT	CASSSNRGRNEKLFF
TRBV29-1	TRBD2	TRBJ2-7	.	TGCAGCGCTTCGACTAGCGGATTTACCTACGAGCAGTACTTC	CSASTSGFTYEQYF
TRBV28	.	TRBJ1-4	.	TGTGCCAGCAGTCCTCTGTCCAGGGGATTTAATGAAAAACTGTTTTTT	CASSPLSRGFNEKLFF
TRBV10-2	.	TRBJ2-7	many	TGCGCCAGCCGGGGAAGGGAGGGACAACTTACCAACGAGCAGTACTTC	CASRGREGQLTNEQYF
TRBV7-2	.	TRBJ2-7	.	TGTGCCAGCAGCTTAGCGGAGCGGACCTACGAGCAGTACTTC	CASSLAERTYEQYF
TRBV28	.	TRBJ1-6	many	TGTGCCAGCACTGGGTCGAGGTCACCCCTCCACTTT	CASTGSRSPLHF
TRBV29-1	TRBD2	TRBJ2-5	few	TGCAGCGTCCCACTAGCGGGAAGGGGAGAGACCCAGTACTTC	CSVPLAGRGETQYF
TRBV19	.	TRBJ1-1	many	TGTGCCAGTAGTATCCGGGGAATGAACACTGAAGCTTTCTTT	CASSIRGMNTEAFF
TRBV5-1	.	TRBJ2-7	many	TGCGCCAGCAGCCCCGAGCCGAGCGGGGAGCAGTACTTC	CASSPEPSGEQYF
TRBV6-5	TRBD1	TRBJ1-5	many	TGTGCCAGCAGTCCGGGACAGGGAATGTATCAGCCCCAGCATTTT	CASSPGQGMYQPQHF
TRBV19	.	TRBJ1-2	.	TGTGCCAGTAGTATCAGTTGGGAGGATGGCTACACCTTC	CASSISWEDGYTF
TRBV9	TRBD1	TRBJ1-2	.	TGTGCCAGCGGAGGGGGACAGGGCCCTCACTATGGCTACACCTTC	CASGGGQGPHYGYTF
TRBV27	TRBD1	TRBJ1-2	few	TGTGCCAGCAAGCGGACCCCGGGACAGGGGGCCAGTGGCTACACCTTC	CASKRTPGQGASGYTF
TRBV6-6	.	TRBJ1-2	many	TGTGCCAGCAGTTACGGGAGGGGGACTAACTATGGCTACACCTTC	CASSYGRGTNYGYTF
TRBV5-1	.	TRBJ1-2	many	TGCGCCAGCAGCTTGGCGTCGGGGAGAGCTAACTATGGCTACACCTTC	CASSLASGRANYGYTF
TRBV7-3	.	TRBJ1-2	.	TGTGCCAGCAGCAAAGGGACATGGGGCTACACCTTC	CASSKGTWGYTF
TRBV7-3	TRBD2	TRBJ2-2	once	TGTGCCAGCAGCACCGGACTAGCGGGAGGAGCGAACACCGGGGAGCTGTTTTTT	CASSTGLAGGANTGELFF
TRBV20-1	.	TRBJ2-7	many	TGCAGTGCTACGGGGAGCGGAATACCCTACGAGCAGTACTTC	CSATGSGIPYEQYF
TRBV6-1	TRBD2	TRBJ2-7	few	TGTGCCAGCAGCCGACCGGGCGGGAGCTCGTTCTACGAGCAGTACTTC	CASSRPGGSSFYEQYF
TRBV19	.	TRBJ1-5	.	TGTGCCAGTACCGCCACAGCCACTAGCAATCAGCCCCAGCATTTT	CASTATATSNQPQHF